The present TCR beta chain was sequenced within a study of T cell responses to AZD1222 COVID-19 vaccine. Germline V gene sequence: CDR1 SNHLY, CDR2 FYNNEI. Trimming pared 6 bases from V and 8 bases from J, leaving 13 bases between. The CDR3 is 12 residues long. The protocol was immunoSEQ multiplex PCR, while the TCRdb copy is restricted to in-frame clones and leaves out a portion. The table lists more than 70,000 clones, over 70% of them singletons. This sequence joins TRBV2 and TRBJ1-2; D remains ambiguous. Sequences were derived from peripheral blood, sampled on day 0 of AZD1222 vaccination. The sequence was obtained from an adult in good health. DNA for the CDR3: TGTGCCAGCAGGGGAGGTCTCTACGGCTACACCTTC. Encoded protein: CASRGGLYGYTF.